This is a list of T cell receptor beta chains from one sample in a study of response to subunit inactivated influenza vaccine. One entry per CDR3 protein results from TCRdb running MiXCR on the RT-PCR reads. In the table there are some 800,000 distinct CDR3 sequences, about 20% of which are singletons. The sequenced sample was PBMCs from blood, obtained 4 to 6 days after vaccination. These receptors were obtained from a man aged 45-65 years who received an inactivated influenza vaccine. Both conserved end residues are part of each CDR3. A D gene is named only where the DNA matches it firmly. Clone size is not always given. Where it is, it says once, few, many or a class for expanded clones.

j_call d_call clone_size v_call cdr3_nt cdr3_aa
TRBJ2-3 - - TRBV24-1 TGTGCCACCAGTGATTTCCTCGATACGCAGTATTTT CATSDFLDTQYF
TRBJ2-7 - - TRBV12-3/TRBV12-4 TGTGCCAGCAGCCCCATGGCTCACAGCTCCTACGAGCAGTACTTC CASSPMAHSSYEQYF
TRBJ2-2 - - TRBV7-2 TGTGCCAGCAGATTACATCAGGGGGGGACCACCGGGGAGCTGTTTTTT CASRLHQGGTTGELFF
TRBJ1-1 - many TRBV20-1 TGCAGTGCTATACGACGGGGCAACGCTGAAGCTTTCTTT CSAIRRGNAEAFF
TRBJ2-3 - few TRBV7-2 TGTGCCAGCAGCTTAGCGCGCTCACAGGACGCGGGGACGCAGTATTTT CASSLARSQDAGTQYF
TRBJ1-1 TRBD1 few TRBV4-3 TGCGCCAGCAGCCACGGACAGGTAAACACTGAAGCTTTCTTT CASSHGQVNTEAFF
TRBJ2-1 - - TRBV20-1 TGCAGTGCTAGAGGCAGGTCCTACAATGAGCAGTTCTTC CSARGRSYNEQFF
TRBJ1-2 - - TRBV29-1 TGCAGCGTTGAGGGCGGGGAGGATGGCTACACCTTC CSVEGGEDGYTF
TRBJ2-1 TRBD1 - TRBV29-1 TGCAGCGTTGAGCCTCCAGGGGGCACCCTAGTAAATGAGCAGTTCTTC CSVEPPGGTLVNEQFF
TRBJ1-1 TRBD1 few TRBV5-5 TGTGCCAGCACCTTAGGGACAGGCGGCCGGGGAGCTTTCTTT CASTLGTGGRGAFF
TRBJ2-2 - - TRBV7-9 TGTGCCAGCACACTCGCGAACACCGGGGAGCTGTTTTTT CASTLANTGELFF
TRBJ2-5 - - TRBV5-1 TGCGCCAGCAGCTTGGGACAGAAGGCGGAGACCCAGTACTTC CASSLGQKAETQYF
TRBJ2-7 - few TRBV12-3/TRBV12-4 TGTGCCAGCAGTTTAGGCAGGGTAGCCGAGCAGTACTTC CASSLGRVAEQYF
TRBJ2-1 TRBD2 few TRBV12-3/TRBV12-4 TGTGCCAGCAGTTGGGCTAGCGGGAGGAATGAGCAGTTCTTC CASSWASGRNEQFF
TRBJ2-1 TRBD2 - TRBV5-1 TGCGCCAGCAGCTTAGGGGCGGGGGATACCTACAATGAGCAGTTCTTC CASSLGAGDTYNEQFF
TRBJ2-1 TRBD2 few TRBV11-2 TGTGCCAGCAGCTTACGACTAGCGGGGGCCCTCGATTACAATGAGCAGTTCTTC CASSLRLAGALDYNEQFF
TRBJ2-2 TRBD1 few TRBV6-1 TGTGCCAGCACCCTCATGCGGGACAGGGGCACCGGCGAGCTGTTTTTT CASTLMRDRGTGELFF
TRBJ2-6 - few TRBV9 TGTGCCAGCAGCTTACAATCCAGCTCTGGGGCCAACGTCCTGACTTTC CASSLQSSSGANVLTF
TRBJ2-7 TRBD2 - TRBV20-1 TGCAGTGCCAAAGTACCGGGACTAGGAAGCGAGCAGTACTTC CSAKVPGLGSEQYF
TRBJ2-1 - few TRBV7-6 TGTGCCAGCAGCTTATCGTCCGTACCCAACTACAATGAGCAGTTCTTC CASSLSSVPNYNEQFF
TRBJ2-1 TRBD2 - TRBV20-1 TGCAGTGCTAGAGATATCTGGACTAGCGGGGGGACTTACAATGAGCAGTTCTTC CSARDIWTSGGTYNEQFF
TRBJ1-6 - many TRBV5-1 TGCGCCAGCAGCTTGGTTCAGGGGAATTCACCCCTCCACTTT CASSLVQGNSPLHF
TRBJ1-5 - few TRBV19 TGTGCCAGTAGTATTGGGGGGCTGTCCCAGCATTTT CASSIGGLSQHF
TRBJ2-7 - - TRBV6-1 TGTGCCAGCAGTGAATACAGTTCCTACGAGCAGTACTTC CASSEYSSYEQYF
TRBJ2-5 TRBD2 few TRBV5-1 TGCGCCAGCAGCCCGGGACTAGCGGGGGCCATCCAAGAGACCCAGTACTTC CASSPGLAGAIQETQYF
TRBJ1-1 - - TRBV14 TGTGCCAGCAGCCAACTGACCCAATCCACTGAAGCTTTCTTT CASSQLTQSTEAFF
TRBJ2-5 TRBD1 - TRBV5-1 TGCGCCAGCAGCGTGACAGGGGCCCAAGAGACCCAGTACTTC CASSVTGAQETQYF
TRBJ2-7 - - TRBV6-5 TGTGCCAGCAGTTACTCGGGGCTAAGTGGGCAGTACTTC CASSYSGLSGQYF
TRBJ2-5 TRBD2 - TRBV29-1 TGCAGCTTTGGACTAGCGGGGGGGGAGACCCAGTACTTC CSFGLAGGETQYF